A selection of T cell receptor beta chains follows, all from one sample in a study of T cell responses to AZD1222 COVID-19 vaccine. The method was immunoSEQ multiplex PCR; TCRdb's version includes in-frame clones alone and lacks a portion of them. The sample includes about 85,000 clones, 70% to 90% of them seen just once. Sequenced here: peripheral blood, sampled on day 0 of AZD1222 vaccination. Every receptor here comes from an adult in good health. The CDR3 runs from the conserved cysteine through the conserved F or W. Size values are once, few and many counts, or a class for expanded clones, and some rows have none.

>TRBJ1-5|once|TRBV28
CATRDLTQPQHF
>TRBJ1-5|.|TRBV4-1
CASSPTAGGDQPQHF
>TRBJ2-7|.|TRBV24-1
CATSDPTTEQYF
>TRBJ2-7|.|TRBV5-4
CASSLRQGPAEQYF
>TRBJ2-3|few|TRBV19
CASSPRSGDSTDTQYF
>TRBJ1-3|.|TRBV7-9
CASSLIPLLGSGNTIYF
>TRBJ2-1|.|TRBV25-1
CASGTRGANEQFF
>TRBJ2-5|.|TRBV9
CASSGLGLSYQETQYF
>TRBJ2-2|.|TRBV30
CAWSSLAGKAGELFF
>TRBJ2-1|.|TRBV4-3
CASSPTGGAYNEQFF
>TRBJ2-1|.|TRBV6-6
CASTKQGGNEQFF
>TRBJ2-3|.|TRBV18
CASSSTDRGRGADTQYF
>TRBJ1-2|.|TRBV19
CASSRPGTGDGYTF
>TRBJ2-5|.|TRBV5-4
CASSSRLAGEQETQYF
>TRBJ1-1|.|TRBV9
CASSAERVTEAFF
>TRBJ1-2|.|TRBV10-3
CAISQQGDGYGYTF
>TRBJ2-1|once|TRBV18
CASSPPGGNEQFF
>TRBJ1-3|few|TRBV3-1/TRBV3-2
CASSQTPQGTGNTIYF
>TRBJ1-2|.|TRBV21-1
CASSNSPYGYTF
>TRBJ2-7|.|TRBV9
CASSVGSGTTSEQYF
>TRBJ1-2|.|TRBV7-9
CASSSDPTGGPYGYTF
>TRBJ2-1|.|TRBV19
CASTLLGVYNEQFF
>TRBJ2-1|once|TRBV4-1
CASSHYRDRELNEQFF
>TRBJ2-2|.|TRBV27
CASSPVTIGELFF
>TRBJ1-4|.|TRBV19
CASSLGQGMTTSNEKLFF